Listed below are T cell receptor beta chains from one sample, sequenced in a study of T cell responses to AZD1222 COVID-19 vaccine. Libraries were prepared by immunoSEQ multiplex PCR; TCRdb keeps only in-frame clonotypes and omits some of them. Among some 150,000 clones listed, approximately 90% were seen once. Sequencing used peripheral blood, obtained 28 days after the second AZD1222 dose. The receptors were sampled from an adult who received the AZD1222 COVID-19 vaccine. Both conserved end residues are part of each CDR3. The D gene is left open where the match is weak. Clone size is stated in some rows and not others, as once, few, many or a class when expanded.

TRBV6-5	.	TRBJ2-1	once	TGTGCCAGCAGGGCCTATTTGTCCTACAATGAGCAGTTCTTC	CASRAYLSYNEQFF
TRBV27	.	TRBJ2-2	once	TGTGCCAGCAGTTTATCAGGGAGTCCCAACACCGGGGAGCTGTTTTTT	CASSLSGSPNTGELFF
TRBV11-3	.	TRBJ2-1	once	TGTGCCAGCAGCTTAGGCCCCGGGGATGAGCAGTTCTTC	CASSLGPGDEQFF
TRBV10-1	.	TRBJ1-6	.	TGCGCCAGCAGTCGAGCTACAGGGAGTAATTCACCCCTCCACTTT	CASSRATGSNSPLHF
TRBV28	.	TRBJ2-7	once	TGTGCCAGCAGTTTAGCGGCGGTCTACGAGCAGTACTTC	CASSLAAVYEQYF
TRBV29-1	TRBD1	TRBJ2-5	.	TGCAGCGTTGAAGACCCCTATAGTCCCCGGGACAGACCCCATCCAACAGAGACCCAGTACTTC	CSVEDPYSPRDRPHPTETQYF
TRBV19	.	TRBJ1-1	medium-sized	TGTGCCAGTAGTATAGATTCCGTGAACACTGAAGCTTTCTTT	CASSIDSVNTEAFF
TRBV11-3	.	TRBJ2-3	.	TGTGCCAGCCGCTTGACCCCCCCAGATACGCAGTATTTT	CASRLTPPDTQYF
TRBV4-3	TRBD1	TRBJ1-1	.	TGCGCCAGCCAACAGGGGATAATGAACACTGAAGCTTTCTTT	CASQQGIMNTEAFF
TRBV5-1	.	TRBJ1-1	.	TGCGCCAGCAGCCTGAGGGGGTTGAACACTGAAGCTTTCTTT	CASSLRGLNTEAFF
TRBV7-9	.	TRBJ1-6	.	TGTGCCAGCAGCCTTTCCAAATCCTCCTATAATTCACCCCTCCACTTT	CASSLSKSSYNSPLHF
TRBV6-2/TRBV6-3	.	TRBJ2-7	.	TGTGCCAGCAGTCGTACTGGTGTCTCCTACGAGCAGTACTTC	CASSRTGVSYEQYF
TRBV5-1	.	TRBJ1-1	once	TGCGCCAGTATGAGGTCGGAGCGGGCTGAAGCTTTCTTT	CASMRSERAEAFF
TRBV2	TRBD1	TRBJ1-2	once	TGTGCCAGCAGTAGGGACAGGGGAAACTATGGCTACACCTTC	CASSRDRGNYGYTF
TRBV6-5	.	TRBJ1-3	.	TGTGCCAGCAGGGCTTTCAGCTCTGGAAACACCATATATTTT	CASRAFSSGNTIYF
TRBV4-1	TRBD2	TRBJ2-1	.	TGCGCCAGCAGCCAAGCCGGGGGCCTAGCGGGAGGACCGATCAATCACAATGAGCAGTTCTTC	CASSQAGGLAGGPINHNEQFF
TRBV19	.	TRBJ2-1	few	TGTGCCAGTAGTATAGGACCCCAAGGGGGTGAGCAGTTCTTC	CASSIGPQGGEQFF
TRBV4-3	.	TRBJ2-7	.	TGCGCCAGCAGCCAAGATTTTTCTGATACCTCCAACGAGCAGTACTTC	CASSQDFSDTSNEQYF
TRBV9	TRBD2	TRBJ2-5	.	TGTGCCAGCAGCGTACAGAGCGGGAGGGCTCAAGAGACCCAGTACTTC	CASSVQSGRAQETQYF
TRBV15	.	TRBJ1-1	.	TGTGCCACCAGCAGAGGCGAGGGGCAGGGGACTGAAGCTTTCTTT	CATSRGEGQGTEAFF
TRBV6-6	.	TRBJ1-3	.	TGTGCCAGCAGCCTCCATCTGATCTCTGGAAACACCATATATTTT	CASSLHLISGNTIYF
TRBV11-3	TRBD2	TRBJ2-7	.	TGTGCCAGCAGCGGAACGCCGGGACTAGCGGGGACCCCCTACGAGCAGTACTTC	CASSGTPGLAGTPYEQYF
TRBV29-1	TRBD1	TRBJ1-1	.	TGCAGCGTTGAAGCCCCAAGGGGGCCCGACTACACTGAAGCTTTCTTT	CSVEAPRGPDYTEAFF
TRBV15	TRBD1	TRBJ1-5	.	TGTGCCACCAGCAACGTGACAGGGGGCCCGCGGGACAATCAGCCCCAGCATTTT	CATSNVTGGPRDNQPQHF
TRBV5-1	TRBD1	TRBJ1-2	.	TGCGCCAGCAGCCTTACTCATAGACAGGGTGGACCTTCGGATGGCTACACCTTC	CASSLTHRQGGPSDGYTF
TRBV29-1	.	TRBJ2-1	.	TGCAGCGTTGATGGTGTAGGTGGCGTCCTCTCCTACAATGAGCAGTTCTTC	CSVDGVGGVLSYNEQFF
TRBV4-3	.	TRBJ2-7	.	TGCGCCAGCAGCGCGAGCGGCCGGTCCTACGAGCAGTACTTC	CASSASGRSYEQYF
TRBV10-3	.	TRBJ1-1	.	TGTGCCATCAAGGGGACGGAGGGGAACACTGAAGCTTTCTTT	CAIKGTEGNTEAFF
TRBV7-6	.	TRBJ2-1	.	TGTGCCAGCAGCTTTTACCGAACCACAGGGACTACCTACAATGAGCAGTTCTTC	CASSFYRTTGTTYNEQFF